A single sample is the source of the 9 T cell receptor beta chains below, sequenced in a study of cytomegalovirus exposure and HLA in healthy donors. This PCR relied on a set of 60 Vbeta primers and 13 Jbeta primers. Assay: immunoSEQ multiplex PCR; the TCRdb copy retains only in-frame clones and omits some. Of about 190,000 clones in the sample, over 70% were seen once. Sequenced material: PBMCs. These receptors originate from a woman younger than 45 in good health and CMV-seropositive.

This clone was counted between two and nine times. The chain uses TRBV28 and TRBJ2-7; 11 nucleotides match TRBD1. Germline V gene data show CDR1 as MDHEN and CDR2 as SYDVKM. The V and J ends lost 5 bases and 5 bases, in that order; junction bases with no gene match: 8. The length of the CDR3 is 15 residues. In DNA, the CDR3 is TGTGCCAGCAGTGCACCGGGACAGGGGGGTGACGAGCAGTACTTC. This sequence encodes CASSAPGQGGDEQYF.

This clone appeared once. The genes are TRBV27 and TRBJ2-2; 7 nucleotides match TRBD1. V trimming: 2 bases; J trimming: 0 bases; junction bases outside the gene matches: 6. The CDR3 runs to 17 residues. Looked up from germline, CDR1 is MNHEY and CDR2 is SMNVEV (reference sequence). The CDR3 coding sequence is TGTGCCAGCAGTTTAATATTGGGGACAGCGAACACCGGGGAGCTGTTTTTT. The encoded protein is CASSLILGTANTGELFF.

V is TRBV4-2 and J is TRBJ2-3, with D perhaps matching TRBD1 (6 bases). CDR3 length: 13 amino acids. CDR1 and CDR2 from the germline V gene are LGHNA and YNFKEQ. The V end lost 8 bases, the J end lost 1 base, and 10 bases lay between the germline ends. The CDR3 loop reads CASRDTGTDTQYF. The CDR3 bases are TGTGCCAGCCGGGACACCGGCACAGATACGCAGTATTTT.

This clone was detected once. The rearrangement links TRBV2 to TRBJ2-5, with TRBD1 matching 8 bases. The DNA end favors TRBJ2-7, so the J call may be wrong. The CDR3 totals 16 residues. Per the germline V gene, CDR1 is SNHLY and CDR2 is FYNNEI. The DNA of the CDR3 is TGTGCCAGCAGTGAACCTCGACAGGGGCAAACCTACGAGCAGTACTTC. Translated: CASSEPRQGQTYEQYF.

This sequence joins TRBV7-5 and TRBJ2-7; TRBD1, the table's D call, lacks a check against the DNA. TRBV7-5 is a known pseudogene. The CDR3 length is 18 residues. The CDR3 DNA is TGTGTCAGAAGCTTAGGACCCGTCGATGGACACCAATCCTACGAGCAGTACTTC. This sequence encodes CVRSLGPVDGHQSYEQYF.

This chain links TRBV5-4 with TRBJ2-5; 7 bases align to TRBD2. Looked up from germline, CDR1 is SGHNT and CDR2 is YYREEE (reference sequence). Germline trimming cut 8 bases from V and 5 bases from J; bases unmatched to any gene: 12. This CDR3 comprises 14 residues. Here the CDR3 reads CASLYGGRGETQYF. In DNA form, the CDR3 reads TGTGCCAGTTTGTACGGCGGGAGAGGGGAGACCCAGTACTTC.

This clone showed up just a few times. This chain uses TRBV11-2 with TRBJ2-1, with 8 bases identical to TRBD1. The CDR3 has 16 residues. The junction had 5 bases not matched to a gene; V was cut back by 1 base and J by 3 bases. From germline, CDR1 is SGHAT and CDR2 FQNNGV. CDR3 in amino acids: CASSLVTGGGYNEQFF. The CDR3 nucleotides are TGTGCCAGCAGCTTAGTTACAGGGGGAGGCTACAATGAGCAGTTCTTC.

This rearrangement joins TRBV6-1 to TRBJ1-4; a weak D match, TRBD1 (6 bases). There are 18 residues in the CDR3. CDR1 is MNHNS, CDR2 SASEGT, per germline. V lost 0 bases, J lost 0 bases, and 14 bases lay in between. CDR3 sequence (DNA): TGTGCCAGCAGTGAAGCAGTTGGGGGGGCCGCAACTAATGAAAAACTGTTTTTT. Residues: CASSEAVGGAATNEKLFF.

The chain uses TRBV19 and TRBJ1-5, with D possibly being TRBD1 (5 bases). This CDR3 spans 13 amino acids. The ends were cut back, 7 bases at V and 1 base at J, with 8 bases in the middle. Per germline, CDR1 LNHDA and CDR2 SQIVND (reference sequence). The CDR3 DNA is TGTGCCAGTACCCGGGGGAGCAATCAGCCCCAGCATTTT. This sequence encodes CASTRGSNQPQHF.